This TCR beta chain was captured in a study of shared clonotypes between healthy human individuals. Study-wide results and limits: Since donors were few, the genetic and exposure-history diversity represented was limited.

As for this clone: Its cognate antigen is unknown.

Germline CDR1 MDHEN, CDR2 SYDVKM. CDR3 length: 17 amino acids. Assay used: immunoSEQ multiplex PCR; TCRdb lists only in-frame clones, some missing. The sample shows fewer than 600,000 clones, roughly 77% of them seen only once. This receptor was obtained from a middle-aged woman in good health. Some clones in this sample may be carry-over from other donors' samples. The rearrangement joins TRBV28 to TRBJ2-5; D might be TRBD1 or TRBD2, each matching 5 bases. TRBJ2-7 matches the DNA end more closely, so the J call is doubtful. Input material: PBMCs. CDR3 nucleotide sequence: TGTGCCAGCAGTGGACACGATCCGGGACGCCGGTACTACGAGCAGTACTTC. This encodes CASSGHDPGRRYYEQYF.